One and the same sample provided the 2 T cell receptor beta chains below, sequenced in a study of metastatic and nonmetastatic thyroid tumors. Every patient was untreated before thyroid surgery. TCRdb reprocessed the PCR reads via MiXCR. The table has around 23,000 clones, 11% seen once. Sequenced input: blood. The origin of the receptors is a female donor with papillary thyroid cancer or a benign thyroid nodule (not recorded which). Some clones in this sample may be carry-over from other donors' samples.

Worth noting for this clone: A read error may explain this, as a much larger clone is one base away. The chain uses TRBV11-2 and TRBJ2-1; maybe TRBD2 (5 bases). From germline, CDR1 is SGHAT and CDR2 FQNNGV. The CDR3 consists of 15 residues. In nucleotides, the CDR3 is TGTGCCAGCAGCTCCGATGGGAGCTCCTACAATGCGCAGTTCTTC. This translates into CASSSDGSSYNAQFF.

The CDR3 protein is CASSRRSGTSPFWANVLTF. CDR3 coding DNA: TGTGCCAGCAGTCGAAGATCCGGGACTTCCCCTTTCTGGGCCAACGTCCTGACTTTC. This rearrangement joins TRBV11-1 to TRBJ2-6; D is possibly TRBD2 (6 bases). From germline, CDR1 is SGHAT and CDR2 FQDESV (reference sequence). V was shortened by 6 bases and J by 5 bases, with 26 bases between the two germline ends. This CDR3 comprises 19 residues.